This T cell receptor (beta chain) was recovered during a study of blood T cell repertoires in COVID-19. Across the study: Sites in the United States, Italy and Spain provided acute and convalescent COVID-19 samples. T cells, B-cell-depleted T cells, or PBMCs supplied cDNA or gDNA.

Germline V gene sequence: CDR1 MGHDK, CDR2 SYGVNS. The CDR3 has 16 amino acids. Trimming took 4 bases from V and 5 from J; bases not matched to a gene: 11. Authors' methods: Nucleated cell counts were estimated from reference gene primer amplification. The table came from immunoSEQ multiplex PCR; TCRdb's copy has only in-frame clones and leaves some out. V and J calls and clone size follow that table, whereas D and trimming were derived from the DNA. The table lists 95,000 to 100,000 clones, 84% of them singletons, with nearly 25% in the top ten. The sequence was collected from a human donor in a cohort sampled during active COVID-19. This rearrangement joins TRBV25-1 to TRBJ1-1; 9 bases match TRBD1. Input material: peripheral blood. The CDR3 region has the DNA TGTGCCAGCAGTGGTATCCCTGGGACAGGGTCGACTGAAGCTTTCTTT. Translating it yields CASSGIPGTGSTEAFF.